The following is a TCR beta chain sequence with its context. Germline V gene lookup returns CDR1 LGHDT and CDR2 YNNKEL (reference sequence). This CDR3 comprises 13 residues. The V and J ends lost 8 bases and 0 bases respectively, with 8 bases between them. As processed by the authors: Using reference gene primer amplification, nucleated cell counts were estimated. The table came from immunoSEQ multiplex PCR; TCRdb's copy has only in-frame clones and leaves some out. The DNA gave D and trimming, while V, J and clone size come from that table. The data contain about 130,000 clones, about 83% of them singletons. These data are taken from a study of blood T cell repertoires in COVID-19. About the research overall: Samples came from the United States, Italy and Spain, spanning acute and convalescent COVID-19. PBMCs, B-cell-depleted T cells, or T cells provided the cDNA or gDNA that made up the material.

This receptor was identified in a human donor in a cohort sampled during active COVID-19. The chain carries TRBV3-1 (or the pseudogene TRBV3-2) and TRBJ1-3, with D perhaps matching TRBD1 (5 bases). The sequenced sample was peripheral blood. The CDR3 coding sequence is TGTGCCAGCGCGACAGTCTCTGGAAACACCATATATTTT. It codes for CASATVSGNTIYF.